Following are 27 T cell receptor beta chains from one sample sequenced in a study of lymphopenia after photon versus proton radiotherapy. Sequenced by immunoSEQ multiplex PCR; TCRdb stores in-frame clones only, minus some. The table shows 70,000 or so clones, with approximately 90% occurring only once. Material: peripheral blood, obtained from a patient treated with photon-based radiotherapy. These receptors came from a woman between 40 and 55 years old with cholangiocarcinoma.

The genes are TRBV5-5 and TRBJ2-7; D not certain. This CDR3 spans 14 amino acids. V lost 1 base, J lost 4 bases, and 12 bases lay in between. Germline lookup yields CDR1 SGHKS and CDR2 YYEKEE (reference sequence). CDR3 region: CASSLIRMGYEQYF. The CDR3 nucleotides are TGTGCCAGCAGCTTGATCAGGATGGGTTACGAGCAGTACTTC.

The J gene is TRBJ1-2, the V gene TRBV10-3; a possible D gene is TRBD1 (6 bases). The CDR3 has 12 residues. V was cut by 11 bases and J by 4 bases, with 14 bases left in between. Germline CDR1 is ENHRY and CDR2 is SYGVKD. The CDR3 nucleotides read TGTGCCTCTTTACAGGGTGGCTATGGCTACACCTTC. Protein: CASLQGGYGYTF.

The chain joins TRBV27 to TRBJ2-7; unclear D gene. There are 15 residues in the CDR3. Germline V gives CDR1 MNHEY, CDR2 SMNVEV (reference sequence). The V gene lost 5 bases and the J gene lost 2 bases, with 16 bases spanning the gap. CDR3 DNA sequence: TGTGCCAGCAGTCCACTTTTGACTCTTACCTACGAGCAGTACTTC. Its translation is CASSPLLTLTYEQYF.

The CDR3 protein is CASSFGLAGGPNYEQYF. The CDR3 bases are TGTGCCAGCAGTTTCGGACTAGCGGGAGGGCCTAACTACGAGCAGTACTTC. The chain carries TRBV28 and TRBJ2-7, with 15 bases aligning to TRBD2. The germline V gene has CDR1 MDHEN and CDR2 SYDVKM. Trimming took 3 bases from V and 3 from J; bases not matched to a gene: 6. The CDR3 has 17 amino acids.

This CDR3 is CASSLEAGLNTEAFF. CDR3 coding DNA: TGTGCCAGCAGCTTGGAGGCAGGACTGAACACTGAAGCTTTCTTT. The V call is TRBV5-4, the J call TRBJ1-1; D gene uncertain. The V and J ends lost 0 bases and 0 bases respectively, with 9 bases between them. Germline V CDR1 and CDR2: SGHNT, YYREEE (reference sequence). This CDR3 spans 15 amino acids.

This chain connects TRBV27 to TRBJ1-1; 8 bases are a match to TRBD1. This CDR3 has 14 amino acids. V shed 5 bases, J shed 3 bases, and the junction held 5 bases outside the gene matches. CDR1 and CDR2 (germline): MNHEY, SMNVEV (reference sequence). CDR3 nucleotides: TGTGCCAGCAGTGTCAGGGGGCCTGACACTGAAGCTTTCTTT. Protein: CASSVRGPDTEAFF.

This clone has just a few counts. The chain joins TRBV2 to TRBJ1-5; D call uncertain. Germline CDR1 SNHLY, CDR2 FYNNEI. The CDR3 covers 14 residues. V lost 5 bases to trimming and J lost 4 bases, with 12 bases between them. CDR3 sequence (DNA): TGTGCCAGCAGTACCGGACGGATGAATCAGCCCCAGCATTTT. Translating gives CASSTGRMNQPQHF.

CDR3 bases: TGTGCCAGCAGTTTTCGGAACCTAGGAGACGGCTACACCTTC. It translates to CASSFRNLGDGYTF. V gene TRBV27 combines with J gene TRBJ1-2; D is unresolved. CDR1 is MNHEY and CDR2 is SMNVEV in the germline V gene (reference sequence). Trimming shortened V by 3 bases and J by 8 bases, and 16 bases separated the two germline ends. This CDR3 contains 14 residues.

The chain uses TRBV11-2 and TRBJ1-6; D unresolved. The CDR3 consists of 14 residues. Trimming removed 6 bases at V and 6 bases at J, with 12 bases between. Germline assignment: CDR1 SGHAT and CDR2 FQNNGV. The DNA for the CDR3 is TGTGCCAGCAGGGTTACAGCTGTTAATTCACCCCTCCACTTT. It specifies CASRVTAVNSPLHF.

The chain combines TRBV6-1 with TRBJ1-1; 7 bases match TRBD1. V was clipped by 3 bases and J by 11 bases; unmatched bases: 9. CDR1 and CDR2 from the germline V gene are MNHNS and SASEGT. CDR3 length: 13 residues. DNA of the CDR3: TGTGCCAGCAGTGATGGAACAGGGGTTCGGGCTTTCTTT. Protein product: CASSDGTGVRAFF.

CDR3 DNA: TGCGCCAGCAGCTTAACAGACAGGGTGGGCACTGAAGCTTTCTTT. Encoded protein: CASSLTDRVGTEAFF. The rearrangement joins TRBV5-1 to TRBJ1-1, with 7 bases identical to TRBD1. Per the germline V gene, CDR1 is SGHRS and CDR2 is YFSETQ. This CDR3 is 15 amino acids long. V lost 2 bases to trimming and J lost 4 bases; unmatched junction nucleotides: 8. The full variable domain, with the rest looked up from reference TRBV5-1 and TRBJ1-1, is KAGVTQTPRYLIKTRGQQVTLSCSPISGHRSVSWYQQTPGQGLQFLFEYFSETQRNKGNFPGRFSGRQFSNSRSEMNVSTLELGDSALYLCASSLTDRVGTEAFFGQGTRLTVV.

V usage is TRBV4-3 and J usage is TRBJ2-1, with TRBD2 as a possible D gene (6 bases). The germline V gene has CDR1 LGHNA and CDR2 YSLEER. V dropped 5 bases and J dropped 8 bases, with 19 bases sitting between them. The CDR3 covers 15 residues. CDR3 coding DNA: TGCGCCAGCAGCATCACGGGAGTTAGTGCCGATGAGCAGTTCTTC. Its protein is CASSITGVSADEQFF.

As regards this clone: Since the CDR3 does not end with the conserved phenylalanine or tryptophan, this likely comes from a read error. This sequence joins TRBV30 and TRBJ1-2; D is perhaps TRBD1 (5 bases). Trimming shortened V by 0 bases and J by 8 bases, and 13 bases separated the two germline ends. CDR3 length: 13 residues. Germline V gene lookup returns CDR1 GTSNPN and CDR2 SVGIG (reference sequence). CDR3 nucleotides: TGTGCCTGGAGTGTAGGGGATAAGGGCGGCTACACCCTC. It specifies CAWSVGDKGGYTL.

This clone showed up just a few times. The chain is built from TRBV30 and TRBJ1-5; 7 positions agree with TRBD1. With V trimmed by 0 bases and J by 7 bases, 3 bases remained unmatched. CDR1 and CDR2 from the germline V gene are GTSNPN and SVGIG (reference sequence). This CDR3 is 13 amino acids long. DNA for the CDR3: TGTGCCTGGAGTGTGCAGGGGGGACAGCCCCAGCATTTT. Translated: CAWSVQGGQPQHF. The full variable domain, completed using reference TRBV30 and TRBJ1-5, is SQTIHQWPATLVQPVGSPLSLECTVEGTSNPNLYWYRQAAGRGLQLLFYSVGIGQISSEVPQNLSASRPQDRQFILSSKKLLLSDSGFYLCAWSVQGGQPQHFGDGTRLSIL.

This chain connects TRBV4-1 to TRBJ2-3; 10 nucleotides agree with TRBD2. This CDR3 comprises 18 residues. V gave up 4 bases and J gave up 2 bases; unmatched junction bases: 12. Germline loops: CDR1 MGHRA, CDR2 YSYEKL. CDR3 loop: CASSRSQASGGVTDTQYF. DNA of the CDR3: TGCGCCAGCAGCCGGTCCCAGGCCAGCGGGGGGGTCACAGATACGCAGTATTTT.

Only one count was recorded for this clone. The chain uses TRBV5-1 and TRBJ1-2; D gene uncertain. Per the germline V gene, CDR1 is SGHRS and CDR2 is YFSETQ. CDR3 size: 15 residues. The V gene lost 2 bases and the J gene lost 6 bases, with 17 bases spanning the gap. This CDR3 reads CASSFSTVGWDGYTF. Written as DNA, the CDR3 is TGCGCCAGCAGCTTCTCGACGGTGGGCTGGGATGGCTACACCTTC.

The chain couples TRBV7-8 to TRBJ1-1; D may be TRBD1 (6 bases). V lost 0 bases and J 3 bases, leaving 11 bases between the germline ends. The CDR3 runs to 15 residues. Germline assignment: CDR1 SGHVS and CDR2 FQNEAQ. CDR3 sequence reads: CASSLAGGWDTEAFF. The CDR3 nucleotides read TGTGCCAGCAGCTTAGCAGGGGGGTGGGACACTGAAGCTTTCTTT.

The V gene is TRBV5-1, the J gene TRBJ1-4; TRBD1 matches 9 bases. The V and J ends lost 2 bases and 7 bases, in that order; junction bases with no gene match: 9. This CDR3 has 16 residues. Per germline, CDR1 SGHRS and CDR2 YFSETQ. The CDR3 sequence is CASSLSQGASSEKLFF. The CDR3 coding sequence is TGCGCCAGCAGCTTATCACAGGGGGCGAGTAGTGAAAAACTGTTTTTT.

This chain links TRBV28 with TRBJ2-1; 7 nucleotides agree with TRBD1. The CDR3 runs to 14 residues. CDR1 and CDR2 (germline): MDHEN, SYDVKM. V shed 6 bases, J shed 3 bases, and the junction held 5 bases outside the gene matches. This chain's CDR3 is CASSQGQSYNEQFF. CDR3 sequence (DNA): TGTGCCAGCAGCCAGGGACAGAGCTACAATGAGCAGTTCTTC.

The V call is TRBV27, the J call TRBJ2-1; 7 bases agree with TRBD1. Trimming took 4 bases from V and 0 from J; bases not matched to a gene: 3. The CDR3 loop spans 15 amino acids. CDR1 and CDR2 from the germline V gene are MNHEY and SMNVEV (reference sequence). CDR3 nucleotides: TGTGCCAGCAGTTCCGGGACAGCCTCCTACAATGAGCAGTTCTTC. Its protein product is CASSSGTASYNEQFF.

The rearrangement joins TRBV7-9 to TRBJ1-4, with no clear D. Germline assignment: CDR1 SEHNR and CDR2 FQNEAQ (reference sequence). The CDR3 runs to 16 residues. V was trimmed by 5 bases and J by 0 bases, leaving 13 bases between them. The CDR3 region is CASSTSELSTNEKLFF. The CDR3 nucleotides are TGTGCCAGCAGCACTTCCGAACTTTCAACTAATGAAAAACTGTTTTTT.

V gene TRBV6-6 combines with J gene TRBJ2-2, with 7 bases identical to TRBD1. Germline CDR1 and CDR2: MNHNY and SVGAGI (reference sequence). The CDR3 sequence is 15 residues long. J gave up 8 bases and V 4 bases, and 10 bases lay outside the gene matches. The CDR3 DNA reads TGTGCCAGCAGTTCGCCCGACAGGGTAAAAGGGGAGCTGTTTTTT. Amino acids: CASSSPDRVKGELFF.

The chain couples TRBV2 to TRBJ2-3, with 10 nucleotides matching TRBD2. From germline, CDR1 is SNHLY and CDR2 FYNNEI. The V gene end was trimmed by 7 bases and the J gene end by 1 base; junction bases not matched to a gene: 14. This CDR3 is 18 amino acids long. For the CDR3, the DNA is TGTGCCAGCAACTCACACGGGACTAGCGTCGTGGGCACAGATACGCAGTATTTT. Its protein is CASNSHGTSVVGTDTQYF.

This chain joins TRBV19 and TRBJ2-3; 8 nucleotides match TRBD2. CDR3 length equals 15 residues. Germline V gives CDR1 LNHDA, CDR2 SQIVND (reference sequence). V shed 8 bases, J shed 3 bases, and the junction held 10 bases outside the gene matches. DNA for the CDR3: TGTGCCAGTGTTGGGTTAGCGGGGACAACAGATACGCAGTATTTT. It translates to CASVGLAGTTDTQYF. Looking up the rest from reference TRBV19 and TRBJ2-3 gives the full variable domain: DGGITQSPKYLFRKEGQNVTLSCEQNLNHDAMYWYRQDPGQGLRLIYYSQIVNDFQKGDIAEGYSVSREKKESFPLTVTSAQKNPTAFYLCASVGLAGTTDTQYFGPGTRLTVL.

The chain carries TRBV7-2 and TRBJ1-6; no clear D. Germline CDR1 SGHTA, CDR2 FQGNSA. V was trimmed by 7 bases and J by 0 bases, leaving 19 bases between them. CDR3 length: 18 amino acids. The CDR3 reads CASTVQYPSSSYNSPLHF. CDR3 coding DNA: TGTGCCAGCACAGTACAGTATCCGTCGAGCTCCTATAATTCACCCCTCCACTTT.

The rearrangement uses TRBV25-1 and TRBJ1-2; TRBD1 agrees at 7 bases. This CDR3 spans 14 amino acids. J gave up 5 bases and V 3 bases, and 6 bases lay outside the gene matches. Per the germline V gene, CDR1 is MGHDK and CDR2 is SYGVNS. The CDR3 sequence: CASSDKTGFYGYTF. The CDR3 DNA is TGTGCCAGCAGTGATAAGACAGGGTTTTATGGCTACACCTTC.

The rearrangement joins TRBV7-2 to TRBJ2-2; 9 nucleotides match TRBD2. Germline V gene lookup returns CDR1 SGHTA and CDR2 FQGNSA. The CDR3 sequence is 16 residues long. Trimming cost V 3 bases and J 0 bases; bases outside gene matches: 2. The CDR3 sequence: CASSFRLAANTGELFF. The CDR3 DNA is TGTGCCAGCAGCTTTAGACTAGCGGCGAACACCGGGGAGCTGTTTTTT.